These T cell receptor beta chains were read from a single sample in a study of blood T cell repertoires in COVID-19. The protocol was immunoSEQ multiplex PCR, while the TCRdb copy is restricted to in-frame clones and leaves out a portion. In the table there are 250,000 to 350,000 clones, roughly 82% of which are singletons. Sequencing was done on a sample of peripheral blood. The receptors shown here come from a woman in her fifties or sixties with acute or convalescent COVID-19. Each CDR3 is given with its conserved first and last residue. A D gene is named only where the DNA matches it firmly. Rows give clone size only sometimes, using once, few, many, or a class for an expanded clone.

V: TRBV5-1
D: .
size: .
J: TRBJ1-2
CDR3: CASSPRPQTGSYTF
DNA: TGCGCCAGCAGCCCCCGCCCTCAGACAGGTTCCTACACCTTC

V: TRBV6-1
D: TRBD1
size: .
J: TRBJ1-5
CDR3: CASREGTGNQPQHF
DNA: TGTGCCAGCAGGGAAGGGACAGGCAATCAGCCCCAGCATTTT

V: TRBV27
D: .
size: .
J: TRBJ1-5
CDR3: CASSLTVGGLDQPQHF
DNA: TGTGCCAGCAGTTTAACCGTCGGGGGGCTAGATCAGCCCCAGCATTTT

V: TRBV3-1/TRBV3-2
D: .
size: .
J: TRBJ2-3
CDR3: CASSQNTRSRTDTQYF
DNA: TGTGCCAGCAGCCAAAATACTAGGAGTAGGACAGATACGCAGTATTTT

V: TRBV5-1
D: TRBD1
size: .
J: TRBJ1-2
CDR3: CASSAGTAYGYTF
DNA: TGCGCCAGCAGCGCCGGGACAGCTTATGGCTACACCTTC

V: TRBV12-5
D: .
size: .
J: TRBJ1-1
CDR3: CASGWGEGEAFF
DNA: TGTGCTAGTGGTTGGGGGGAAGGGGAAGCTTTCTTT

V: TRBV24-1
D: TRBD2
size: .
J: TRBJ2-1
CDR3: CATSDETSGIGNEQFF
DNA: TGTGCCACCAGTGACGAGACTAGCGGGATTGGGAATGAGCAGTTCTTC

V: TRBV4-2
D: .
size: few
J: TRBJ2-5
CDR3: CASSQRDTPFQETQYF
DNA: TGTGCCAGCAGCCAAAGGGACACCCCGTTTCAAGAGACCCAGTACTTC

V: TRBV19
D: .
size: .
J: TRBJ1-4
CDR3: CASSAVTTNEKLFF
DNA: TGTGCCAGTAGTGCGGTTACAACTAATGAAAAACTGTTTTTT

V: TRBV9
D: .
size: .
J: TRBJ2-7
CDR3: CASSGAKGKGYEQYF
DNA: TGTGCCAGCAGCGGCGCCAAGGGGAAGGGGTACGAGCAGTACTTC

V: TRBV27
D: .
size: .
J: TRBJ2-2
CDR3: CASSFPGSTGELFF
DNA: TGTGCCAGCAGTTTCCCCGGGAGCACCGGGGAGCTGTTTTTT

V: TRBV2
D: TRBD1
size: once
J: TRBJ2-7
CDR3: CASRGTGGRYEQYF
DNA: TGTGCCAGCAGGGGGACAGGGGGGCGATACGAGCAGTACTTC

V: TRBV10-3
D: .
size: .
J: TRBJ2-1
CDR3: CAISESWGRGNEQFF
DNA: TGTGCCATCAGTGAGTCCTGGGGGCGAGGCAATGAGCAGTTCTTC

V: TRBV11-1
D: TRBD1
size: .
J: TRBJ1-2
CDR3: CASSLGATGSYGYTF
DNA: TGTGCCAGCAGCTTAGGGGCGACAGGGAGCTATGGCTACACCTTC

V: TRBV28
D: TRBD1
size: .
J: TRBJ2-1
CDR3: CASTSGQYFKTYNEQFF
DNA: TGTGCCAGTACCTCGGGACAGTATTTTAAAACCTACAATGAGCAGTTCTTC

V: TRBV28
D: .
size: .
J: TRBJ1-5
CDR3: CASSLWQGPYQPQHF
DNA: TGTGCCAGCAGTTTATGGCAGGGGCCCTATCAGCCCCAGCATTTT

V: TRBV13
D: TRBD2
size: few
J: TRBJ2-5
CDR3: CASSYRLAGGVGETQYF
DNA: TGTGCCAGCAGCTACAGACTAGCGGGAGGGGTCGGAGAGACCCAGTACTTC

V: TRBV7-2
D: TRBD1
size: .
J: TRBJ1-1
CDR3: CASSLEDRGATKAFF
DNA: TGTGCCAGCAGCTTAGAGGACAGGGGCGCCACCAAAGCTTTCTTT

V: TRBV27
D: .
size: .
J: TRBJ1-1
CDR3: CASSWGGARNTEAFF
DNA: TGTGCCAGCAGCTGGGGTGGGGCGAGGAACACTGAAGCTTTCTTT

V: TRBV7-9
D: .
size: .
J: TRBJ2-7
CDR3: CASSLGSGGEHEQYF
DNA: TGTGCCAGCAGCTTAGGATCTGGGGGCGAGCACGAGCAGTACTTC

V: TRBV6-5
D: TRBD1
size: .
J: TRBJ1-3
CDR3: CASSRTGGSRNTIYF
DNA: TGTGCCAGCAGTCGGACAGGGGGCTCCAGAAACACCATATATTTT

V: TRBV25-1
D: TRBD1
size: .
J: TRBJ2-6
CDR3: CASSTQQGAGANVLTF
DNA: TGTGCCAGCAGTACCCAACAGGGGGCTGGGGCCAACGTCCTGACTTTC